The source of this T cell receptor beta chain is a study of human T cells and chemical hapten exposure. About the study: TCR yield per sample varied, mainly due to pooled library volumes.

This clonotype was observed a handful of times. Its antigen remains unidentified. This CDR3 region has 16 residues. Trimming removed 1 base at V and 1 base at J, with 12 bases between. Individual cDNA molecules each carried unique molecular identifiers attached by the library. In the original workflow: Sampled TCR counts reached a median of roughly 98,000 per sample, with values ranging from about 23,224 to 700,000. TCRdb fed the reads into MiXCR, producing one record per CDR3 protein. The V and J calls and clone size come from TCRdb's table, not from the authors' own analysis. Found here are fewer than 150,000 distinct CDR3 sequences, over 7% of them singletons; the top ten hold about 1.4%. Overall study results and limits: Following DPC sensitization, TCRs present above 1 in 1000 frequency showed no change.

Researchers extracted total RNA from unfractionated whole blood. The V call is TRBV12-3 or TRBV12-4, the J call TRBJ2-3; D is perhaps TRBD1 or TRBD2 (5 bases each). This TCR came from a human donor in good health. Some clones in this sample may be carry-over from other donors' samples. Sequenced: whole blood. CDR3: CASSLGPRGGTDTQYF. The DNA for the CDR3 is TGTGCCAGCAGTTTAGGACCTCGAGGGGGCACAGATACGCAGTATTTT.